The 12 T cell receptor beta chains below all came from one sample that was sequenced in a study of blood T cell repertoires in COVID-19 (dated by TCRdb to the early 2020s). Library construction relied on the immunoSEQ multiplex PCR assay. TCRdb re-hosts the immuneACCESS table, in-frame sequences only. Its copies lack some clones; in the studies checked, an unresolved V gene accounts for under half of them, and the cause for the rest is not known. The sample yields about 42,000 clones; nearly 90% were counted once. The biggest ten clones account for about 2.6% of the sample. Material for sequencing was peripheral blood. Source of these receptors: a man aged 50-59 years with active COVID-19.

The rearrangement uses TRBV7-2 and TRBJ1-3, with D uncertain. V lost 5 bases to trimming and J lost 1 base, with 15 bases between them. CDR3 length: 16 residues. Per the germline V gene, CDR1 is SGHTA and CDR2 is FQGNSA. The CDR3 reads CASSQNSGGSGNTIYF. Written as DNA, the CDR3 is TGTGCCAGCAGCCAAAACTCCGGCGGGTCTGGAAACACCATATATTTT.

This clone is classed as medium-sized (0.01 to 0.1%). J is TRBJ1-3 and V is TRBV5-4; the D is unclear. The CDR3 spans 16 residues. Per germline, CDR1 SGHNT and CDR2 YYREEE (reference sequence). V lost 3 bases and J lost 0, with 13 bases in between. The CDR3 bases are TGTGCCAGCAGCTCTCGCGGAGGGAGCTCTGGAAACACCATATATTTT. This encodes CASSSRGGSSGNTIYF.

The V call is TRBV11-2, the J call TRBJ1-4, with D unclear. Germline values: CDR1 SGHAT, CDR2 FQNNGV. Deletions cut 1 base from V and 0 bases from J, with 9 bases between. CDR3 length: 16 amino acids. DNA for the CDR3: TGTGCCAGCAGCTTAGGCAGTTTTGCAACTAATGAAAAACTGTTTTTT. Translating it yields CASSLGSFATNEKLFF.

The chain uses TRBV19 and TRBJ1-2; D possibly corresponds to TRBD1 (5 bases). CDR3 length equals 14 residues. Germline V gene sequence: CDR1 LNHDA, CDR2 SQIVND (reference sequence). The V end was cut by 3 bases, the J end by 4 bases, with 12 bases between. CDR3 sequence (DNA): TGTGCCAGTAGTATGTCGGGGGGTCTCTATGGCTACACCTTC. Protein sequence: CASSMSGGLYGYTF.

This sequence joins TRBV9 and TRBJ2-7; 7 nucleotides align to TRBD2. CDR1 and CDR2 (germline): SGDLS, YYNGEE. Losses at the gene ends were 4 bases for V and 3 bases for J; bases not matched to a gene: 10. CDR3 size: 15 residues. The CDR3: CASSPHMGGGYEQYF. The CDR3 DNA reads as TGTGCCAGCAGCCCTCACATGGGCGGGGGCTACGAGCAGTACTTC.

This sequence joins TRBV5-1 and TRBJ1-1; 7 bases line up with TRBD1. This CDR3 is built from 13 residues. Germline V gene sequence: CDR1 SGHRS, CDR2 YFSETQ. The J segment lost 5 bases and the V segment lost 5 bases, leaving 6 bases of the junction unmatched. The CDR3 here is CASRPTGVTEAFF. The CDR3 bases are TGCGCCAGCAGACCCACAGGGGTGACTGAAGCTTTCTTT.

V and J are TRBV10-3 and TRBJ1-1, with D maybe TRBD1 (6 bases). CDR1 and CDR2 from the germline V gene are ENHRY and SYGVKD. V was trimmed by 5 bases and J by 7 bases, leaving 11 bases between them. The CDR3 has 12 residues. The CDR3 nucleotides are TGTGCCATCAGTATGGGGGCCGGTGAAGCTTTCTTT. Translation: CAISMGAGEAFF.

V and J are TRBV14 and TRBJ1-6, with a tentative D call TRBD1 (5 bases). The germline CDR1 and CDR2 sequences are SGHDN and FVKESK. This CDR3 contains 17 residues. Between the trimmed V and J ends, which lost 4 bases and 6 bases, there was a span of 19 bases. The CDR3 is CASSPRGGTVGNSPLHF. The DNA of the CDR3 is TGTGCCAGCAGCCCCCGGGGGGGGACGGTGGGTAATTCACCCCTCCACTTT.

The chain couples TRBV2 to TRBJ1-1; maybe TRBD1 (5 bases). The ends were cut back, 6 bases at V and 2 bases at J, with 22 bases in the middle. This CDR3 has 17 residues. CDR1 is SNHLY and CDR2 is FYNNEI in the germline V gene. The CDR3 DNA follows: TGTGCCAGCAGGGTGGACACGTCGGACCTCTTTAACACTGAAGCTTTCTTT. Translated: CASRVDTSDLFNTEAFF.

CDR3 sequence: CASSLSGQENQPQHF. The CDR3 DNA follows: TGTGCCAGCAGCCTTTCGGGACAGGAGAATCAGCCCCAGCATTTT. The chain recombines TRBV9 with TRBJ1-5; 8 bases line up with TRBD1. This CDR3 has 15 amino acids. CDR1 is SGDLS, CDR2 YYNGEE, per germline. Germline trimming cut 4 bases from V and 4 bases from J; bases unmatched to any gene: 7.

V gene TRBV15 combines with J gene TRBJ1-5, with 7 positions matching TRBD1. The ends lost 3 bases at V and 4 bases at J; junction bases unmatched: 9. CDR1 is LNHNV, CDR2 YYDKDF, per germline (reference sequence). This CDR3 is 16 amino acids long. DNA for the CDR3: TGTGCCACCAGCAGGACCAGGACAGGCATAAATCAGCCCCAGCATTTT. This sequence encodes CATSRTRTGINQPQHF.

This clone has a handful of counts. In DNA, the CDR3 is TGTGCCAGCAGTTGGAGGATTTACAATGAGCAGTTCTTC. Amino acids: CASSWRIYNEQFF. The chain carries TRBV12-3 or TRBV12-4 and TRBJ2-1; D may be TRBD2 (5 bases). V was cut by 4 bases and J by 4 bases, with 8 bases left in between. The CDR3 totals 13 residues.